This entry lists 27 T cell receptor beta chains sequenced from one sample in a study of cytomegalovirus exposure and HLA in healthy donors. The PCR ran on 60 Vbeta and 13 Jbeta primers. The repertoire was sequenced with immunoSEQ multiplex PCR; TCRdb's copy has only in-frame clones and lacks some. Of approximately 110,000 clones detected, around 70% appear once; the ten largest clones hold roughly 11%. Sequenced material: PBMCs. The receptors derive from a man aged 40-49 years in good health and CMV-seropositive.

The chain carries TRBV18 and TRBJ1-2, with 11 bases identical to TRBD1. Germline V gene sequence: CDR1 KGHSH, CDR2 LQKENI. This CDR3 contains 15 residues. J was trimmed by 4 bases and V by 3 bases; bases with no gene match: 4. The CDR3 here is CASSPDRGLGYGYTF. In DNA form, the CDR3 reads TGTGCCAGCTCACCGGACAGGGGGCTGGGCTATGGCTACACCTTC. Together with reference TRBV18 and TRBJ1-2, the CDR3 gives the full variable domain: NAGVMQNPRHLVRRRGQEARLRCSPMKGHSHVYWYRQLPEEGLKFMVYLQKENIIDESGMPKERFSAEFPKEGPSILRIQQVVRGDSAAYFCASSPDRGLGYGYTFGSGTRLTVV.

A few counts support this clone. V usage is TRBV4-2 and J usage is TRBJ1-1; D is possibly TRBD1 (6 bases). The V gene's germline CDR1 is LGHNA and CDR2 YNFKEQ. The CDR3 sequence is 14 residues long. Between the trimmed V and J ends, which lost 4 bases and 3 bases, there was a span of 12 bases. In DNA, the CDR3 is TGTGCCAGCAGCCTCGGACAGACAGACACTGAAGCTTTCTTT. Its protein is CASSLGQTDTEAFF.

This sequence joins TRBV27 and TRBJ2-7; 7 nucleotides match TRBD2. V dropped 5 bases and J dropped 1; count of bases not matched to a gene: 20. The CDR3 is made up of 19 amino acids. Germline V lookup: CDR1 MNHEY, CDR2 SMNVEV (reference sequence). DNA of the CDR3: TGTGCCAGCAGTCCCCTCAAAGTCCGGTGGGAGGGCCCGTCCTACGAGCAGTACTTC. As protein: CASSPLKVRWEGPSYEQYF.

This rearrangement joins TRBV7-2 to TRBJ2-7; TRBD1 agrees at 7 bases. Germline CDR1 SGHTA, CDR2 FQGNSA. The V segment lost 4 bases and the J segment 0 bases; nucleotides outside the gene matches: 6. CDR3 length: 15 residues. The CDR3: CASSSTGLPSYEQYF. DNA for the CDR3: TGTGCCAGCAGCTCGACAGGGCTCCCCTCCTACGAGCAGTACTTC. Using reference TRBV7-2 and TRBJ2-7 for the parts outside the CDR3, the full variable domain is GAGVSQSPSNKVTEKGKDVELRCDPISGHTALYWYRQSLGQGLEFLIYFQGNSAPDKSGLPSDRFSAERTGGSVSTLTIQRTQQEDSAVYLCASSSTGLPSYEQYFGPGTRLTVT.

The chain joins TRBV5-1 to TRBJ2-5; 15 bases are a match to TRBD2. Trimming removed 4 bases from V and 4 bases from J; junction bases left unmatched: 2. This CDR3 is 15 amino acids long. CDR1 and CDR2 (germline): SGHRS, YFSETQ. For the CDR3, the DNA is TGCGCCAGCAGCCCGGGACTAGCGGGAGGAGAGACCCAGTACTTC. Its translation is CASSPGLAGGETQYF.

The genes are TRBV30 and TRBJ2-1, with a tentative D call TRBD2 (5 bases). Trimming stripped 0 bases from V and 6 bases from J, with 15 bases between. Germline CDR1 reads GTSNPN; CDR2 reads SVGIG (reference sequence). CDR3 length equals 15 residues. CDR3 sequence: CAWSVGFAGGNEQFF. DNA for the CDR3: TGTGCCTGGAGTGTAGGTTTTGCGGGCGGCAATGAGCAGTTCTTC.

The chain couples TRBV27 to TRBJ2-5; the match to TRBD1 covers 8 bases. CDR1 and CDR2 (germline): MNHEY, SMNVEV (reference sequence). J lost 5 bases, V lost 6 bases, and 8 bases had no gene match. This CDR3 contains 14 residues. The CDR3 sequence: CASSPRGREETQYF. CDR3 nucleotide sequence: TGTGCCAGCAGCCCCAGGGGGCGAGAGGAGACCCAGTACTTC.

This clone occurred a few times. This sequence joins TRBV15 and TRBJ1-4, with 9 bases matching TRBD1. The CDR3 length is 17 residues. Trimming removed 5 bases from V and 4 bases from J; junction bases left unmatched: 11. Germline V lookup: CDR1 LNHNV, CDR2 YYDKDF (reference sequence). CDR3 amino acids: CATSPSGPGQGNEKLFF. The CDR3 DNA is TGTGCCACCAGCCCCAGTGGGCCGGGACAGGGTAATGAAAAACTGTTTTTT. The full variable domain, rest sourced from reference TRBV15 and TRBJ1-4, is DAMVIQNPRYQVTQFGKPVTLSCSQTLNHNVMYWYQQKSSQAPKLLFHYYDKDFNNEADTPDNFQSRRPNTSFCFLDIRSPGLGDTAMYLCATSPSGPGQGNEKLFFGSGTQLSVL.

The V call is TRBV4-3, the J call TRBJ2-6; TRBD2 might be the D (5 bases). V lost 1 base and J lost 4, with 20 bases in between. The germline V gene encodes CDR1 LGHNA and CDR2 YSLEER. CDR3 length equals 19 residues. CDR3 region: CASSQVSSPGYGGANVLTF. The DNA for the CDR3 is TGCGCCAGCAGCCAAGTTTCCTCCCCGGGGTACGGCGGGGCCAACGTCCTGACTTTC.

CDR3 amino acids: CASSPSPGLSSYEQYF. CDR3 nucleotides: TGCGCCAGCAGCCCTTCCCCGGGACTGAGCTCCTACGAGCAGTACTTC. The chain recombines TRBV4-3 with TRBJ2-5, with D possibly TRBD2 on 6 matching bases. The J call may be wrong; the DNA end is better matched by TRBJ2-7. This CDR3 spans 16 amino acids. CDR1 is LGHNA and CDR2 is YSLEER in the germline V gene.

The chain carries TRBV5-3 and TRBJ1-2, with a tentative D call TRBD1 (6 bases). TRBV5-3 is identified as an open reading frame with a role that is uncertain. The V end was cut by 1 base, the J end by 2 bases, with 9 bases between. This CDR3 spans 14 amino acids. The CDR3 DNA reads TGTGCCAGAAGCTTGAGGGGGTCCAACTATGGCTACACCTTC. It encodes CARSLRGSNYGYTF.

This chain joins TRBV2 and TRBJ1-5; no reliable D call. V lost 1 base and J lost 6, with 10 bases in between. The CDR3 is made up of 14 amino acids. Germline V gives CDR1 SNHLY, CDR2 FYNNEI. CDR3 loop: CASSEGGNRQPQHF. CDR3 nucleotide sequence: TGTGCCAGCAGTGAAGGAGGGAATCGTCAGCCCCAGCATTTT.

This chain uses TRBV9 with TRBJ2-3; 8 bases match TRBD2. V dropped 0 bases and J dropped 4; count of bases not matched to a gene: 7. Germline assignment: CDR1 SGDLS and CDR2 YYNGEE. CDR3 length: 16 residues. The chain's CDR3 is CASSVGRAGAPDTQYF. CDR3 in DNA: TGTGCCAGCAGCGTAGGGAGAGCGGGAGCCCCAGATACGCAGTATTTT.

V and J are TRBV5-1 and TRBJ2-1; possible D gene TRBD1, 6 bases. Germline V lookup: CDR1 SGHRS, CDR2 YFSETQ. The CDR3 runs 13 residues. Trimming took off 3 bases at V and 9 bases at J, with 13 bases between the two ends. For the CDR3, the DNA is TGCGCCAGCAGCTCAGGGGCTTCGCCTGAGCAGTTCTTC. Its protein product is CASSSGASPEQFF.

The rearrangement uses TRBV19 and TRBJ2-3; D may be TRBD2 (5 bases). There are 15 residues in the CDR3. V was trimmed by 7 bases and J by 2 bases, leaving 16 bases between them. CDR1 is LNHDA, CDR2 SQIVND, per germline (reference sequence). The CDR3 DNA follows: TGTGCCAGTACGGTTGGGGAGACTCTCACAGATACGCAGTATTTT. Its protein product is CASTVGETLTDTQYF. The variable domain in full, with the rest retrieved from reference TRBV19 and TRBJ2-3, is DGGITQSPKYLFRKEGQNVTLSCEQNLNHDAMYWYRQDPGQGLRLIYYSQIVNDFQKGDIAEGYSVSREKKESFPLTVTSAQKNPTAFYLCASTVGETLTDTQYFGPGTRLTVL.

The chain is built from TRBV4-3 and TRBJ1-2; 8 bases agree with TRBD1. The CDR3 sequence is 18 residues long. Germline V CDR1 and CDR2: LGHNA, YSLEER. The trim removed 0 bases at V and 5 bases at J, leaving 14 bases unmatched. CDR3: CASSQDYFGTGPSYGYTF. Written as DNA, the CDR3 is TGCGCCAGCAGCCAAGACTATTTTGGGACAGGCCCTTCTTATGGCTACACCTTC.

This clone was observed a single time. The chain uses TRBV5-4 and TRBJ2-7, with a tentative D call TRBD2 (6 bases). CDR1 is SGHNT, CDR2 YYREEE, per germline (reference sequence). Trimming removed 0 bases from V and 0 bases from J, with 13 bases in between. This CDR3 is 16 amino acids long. CDR3 sequence reads: CASSLEPAGPSYEQYV. The CDR3 DNA reads as TGTGCCAGCAGCTTGGAACCAGCGGGTCCCTCCTACGAGCAGTACGTC.

This clone has a handful of counts. The chain is built from TRBV5-6 and TRBJ2-7; D possibly corresponds to TRBD2 (7 bases). V dropped 0 bases and J dropped 4 bases, with 17 bases sitting between them. This CDR3 is 16 amino acids long. Per the germline V gene, CDR1 is SGHDT and CDR2 is YYEEEE. As DNA, the CDR3 is TGTGCCAGCAGCTTGGCGGAGGGGGAGGGACCGTACGAGCAGTACTTC. Its translation: CASSLAEGEGPYEQYF. Looking up the rest from reference TRBV5-6 and TRBJ2-7 gives the full variable domain: DAGVTQSPTHLIKTRGQQVTLRCSPKSGHDTVSWYQQALGQGPQFIFQYYEEEERQRGNFPDRFSGHQFPNYSSELNVNALLLGDSALYLCASSLAEGEGPYEQYFGPGTRLTVT.

This clone came up once. The genes are TRBV6-5 and TRBJ2-3; D may be TRBD2 (6 bases). Per the germline V gene, CDR1 is MNHEY and CDR2 is SVGAGI. The CDR3 contains 15 residues. Trimming cost V 2 bases and J 1 base, with 10 bases left between them. The CDR3 nucleotides read TGTGCCAGCAGTTACGATTCGGGAGGCACAGATACGCAGTATTTT. Amino acids: CASSYDSGGTDTQYF.

This clone was counted only a few times. The CDR3 loop is CASGPSYEQYF. CDR3 DNA: TGTGCCAGCGGGCCATCCTACGAGCAGTACTTC. V and J are TRBV2 and TRBJ2-7; D ambiguous. From germline, CDR1 is SNHLY and CDR2 FYNNEI. Trimming took 8 bases from V and 1 from J, leaving 6 bases between them. The CDR3 consists of 11 residues.

The gene calls are TRBV9 and TRBJ2-3, with 8 bases matching TRBD1. This CDR3 spans 15 amino acids. J gave up 2 bases and V 3 bases, and 5 bases lay outside the gene matches. Per the germline V gene, CDR1 is SGDLS and CDR2 is YYNGEE. The CDR3: CASSAGQAYTDTQYF. The CDR3 DNA reads as TGTGCCAGCAGCGCGGGACAGGCTTACACAGATACGCAGTATTTT.

The chain links TRBV27 to TRBJ2-3; TRBD2 aligns across 8 bases. Trimming at V came to 3 bases and at J to 0 bases, leaving 8 bases not matched to a gene. Germline V lookup: CDR1 MNHEY, CDR2 SMNVEV (reference sequence). This CDR3 region has 17 residues. The CDR3 loop is CASSFLRASGSTDTQYF. DNA of the CDR3: TGTGCCAGCAGTTTCCTAAGAGCTAGCGGGAGCACAGATACGCAGTATTTT.

This clone has a handful of counts. The chain links TRBV15 to TRBJ2-4; 7 positions match TRBD1. The CDR3 consists of 15 residues. Unmatched junction bases numbered 5, after V lost 0 bases and J lost 6 bases. Germline V gene data show CDR1 as LNHNV and CDR2 as YYDKDF (reference sequence). The CDR3 DNA reads TGTGCCACCAGCAGAGATTCGCCAGGGGGAAACATTCAGTACTTC. This translates into CATSRDSPGGNIQYF. Drawing the rest from reference TRBV15 and TRBJ2-4, the complete variable domain is DAMVIQNPRYQVTQFGKPVTLSCSQTLNHNVMYWYQQKSSQAPKLLFHYYDKDFNNEADTPDNFQSRRPNTSFCFLDIRSPGLGDTAMYLCATSRDSPGGNIQYFGAGTRLSVL.

This clone was detected only a few times. The rearrangement joins TRBV5-4 to TRBJ1-1, with D possibly matching TRBD1 (6 bases). Germline V gene sequence: CDR1 SGHNT, CDR2 YYREEE (reference sequence). Trimming removed 10 bases from V and 1 base from J, with 8 bases in between. The CDR3 runs to 11 residues. CDR3 nucleotides: TGTGCCGGGGGCACGAACACTGAAGCTTTCTTT. Translation gives CAGGTNTEAFF.

The chain carries TRBV6-1 and TRBJ1-1; the D gene is possibly TRBD1 (6 bases). Germline-derived CDR1 and CDR2 are MNHNS and SASEGT. The CDR3 is made up of 15 amino acids. The germline V and J ends were trimmed by 6 bases and 5 bases, with 19 bases remaining between them. CDR3 sequence reads: CASSANRDGRTEAFF. CDR3 DNA: TGTGCCAGCAGCGCCAACAGGGATGGTAGGACTGAAGCTTTCTTT.

The chain uses TRBV27 and TRBJ2-5, with 11 bases lining up with TRBD1. The J call is uncertain, as TRBJ2-7 better fits the DNA end. The CDR3 spans 15 residues. Germline V gives CDR1 MNHEY, CDR2 SMNVEV (reference sequence). The DNA for the CDR3 is TGTGCCAGCAGTTTATCATGGACAGGGGGCGACGAGCAGTACTTC. This encodes CASSLSWTGGDEQYF.

V and J are TRBV6-1 and TRBJ2-7, with D perhaps matching TRBD2 (6 bases). V was cut by 0 bases and J by 2 bases, with 14 bases left in between. The CDR3 totals 16 residues. Germline V gene data show CDR1 as MNHNS and CDR2 as SASEGT. CDR3 protein: CASSEALLASAYEQYV. The CDR3 DNA follows: TGTGCCAGCAGTGAAGCGCTCCTGGCTAGCGCCTACGAGCAGTACGTC.